These T cell receptor beta chains were read from a single sample in a study of naive and memory T cell subsets. A single record per CDR3 protein comes from TCRdb applying MiXCR to the UMI-ligation and nested PCR reads. The data show some 28,000 distinct CDR3 sequences, approximately 11% seen once. Sequenced input: effector memory CD4+ T cells from blood. These receptors all stem from a human donor in good health. CDR3s include the opening cysteine and the closing phenylalanine or tryptophan. Fields, in order: V gene, clone size, D gene, J gene, CDR3 DNA, CDR3 protein. A D gene is named only where the DNA matches it firmly. Where a row states a size, it is once, few, many or the class of an expanded clone; other rows omit it.

v_gene: TRBV9
abundance: few
d_gene: TRBD2
j_gene: TRBJ2-5
CDR3nt: TGTGCCAGCAGCGTAGCGGGGGGATCAGAGACCCAGTACTTC
CDR3aa: CASSVAGGSETQYF

v_gene: TRBV29-1
abundance: many
d_gene: .
j_gene: TRBJ2-7
CDR3nt: TGCAGCGCCAAAAACCACGGATACGAGCAGTACTTC
CDR3aa: CSAKNHGYEQYF

v_gene: TRBV18
abundance: .
d_gene: .
j_gene: TRBJ2-1
CDR3nt: TGTGCCAGCTCACCCGTACGACAGAGGGCCTCCTACAATGAGCAGTTCTTC
CDR3aa: CASSPVRQRASYNEQFF

v_gene: TRBV5-1
abundance: .
d_gene: .
j_gene: TRBJ2-5
CDR3nt: TGCGCCAGCAGGGACGGGACGGACCAAGAGACCCAGTACTTC
CDR3aa: CASRDGTDQETQYF

v_gene: TRBV30
abundance: .
d_gene: TRBD1
j_gene: TRBJ1-5
CDR3nt: TGTGCCGGGGGACAGGGGAAAAATCAGCCCCAGCATTTT
CDR3aa: CAGGQGKNQPQHF

v_gene: TRBV2
abundance: .
d_gene: .
j_gene: TRBJ2-5
CDR3nt: TGTGCCAGCTCTTTAAACAGGAGGGTAGAGACCCAGTACTTC
CDR3aa: CASSLNRRVETQYF

v_gene: TRBV5-4
abundance: medium-sized
d_gene: .
j_gene: TRBJ2-3
CDR3nt: TGTGCCAGCAGCTTGGGCGGGACCCGGAGGGATACGCAGTATTTT
CDR3aa: CASSLGGTRRDTQYF

v_gene: TRBV20-1
abundance: .
d_gene: .
j_gene: TRBJ2-7
CDR3nt: TGCAGTGTCCAATGGTCTGGGGCCAGGGCGAACGAGCAGTACTTC
CDR3aa: CSVQWSGARANEQYF

v_gene: TRBV5-6
abundance: .
d_gene: .
j_gene: TRBJ2-3
CDR3nt: TGTGCCAGCAGCTTCCAGGACCGCACAGATACGCAGTATTTT
CDR3aa: CASSFQDRTDTQYF

v_gene: TRBV10-3
abundance: many
d_gene: .
j_gene: TRBJ1-2
CDR3nt: TGTGCCACCTCAAACCAAGGTGGCTACACCTTC
CDR3aa: CATSNQGGYTF

v_gene: TRBV6-1
abundance: many
d_gene: TRBD1
j_gene: TRBJ2-7
CDR3nt: TGTGCCAGCAGTCAGGGGGTGTCCTACGAGCAGTACTTC
CDR3aa: CASSQGVSYEQYF

v_gene: TRBV20-1
abundance: many
d_gene: TRBD1
j_gene: TRBJ2-7
CDR3nt: TGCAGTGCCTCTACAGGGGCAGGCGAGCAGTACTTC
CDR3aa: CSASTGAGEQYF

v_gene: TRBV6-2/TRBV6-3
abundance: few
d_gene: TRBD1
j_gene: TRBJ2-3
CDR3nt: TGTGCCAGCAGATACAGGGGAGGCACAGATACGCAGTATTTT
CDR3aa: CASRYRGGTDTQYF

v_gene: TRBV6-2/TRBV6-3
abundance: .
d_gene: .
j_gene: TRBJ1-6
CDR3nt: TGTGCCAGCAGTTACTCGATGGATCCTAATTCACCCCTCCACTTT
CDR3aa: CASSYSMDPNSPLHF

v_gene: TRBV2
abundance: .
d_gene: TRBD2
j_gene: TRBJ2-4
CDR3nt: TGTGCCAGCCGGGGACTAGCGGGGTTCCAAGGGGCCAAAAACATTCAGTACTTC
CDR3aa: CASRGLAGFQGAKNIQYF

v_gene: TRBV11-2
abundance: many
d_gene: TRBD2
j_gene: TRBJ2-7
CDR3nt: TGTGCCAGCAGCGGGGGACTAGCGGCCTACGAGCAGTACTTC
CDR3aa: CASSGGLAAYEQYF

v_gene: TRBV6-1
abundance: few
d_gene: TRBD1
j_gene: TRBJ2-1
CDR3nt: TGTGCCAGCAGTGAACGGACAGGGACTGAGCAGTTCTTC
CDR3aa: CASSERTGTEQFF

v_gene: TRBV5-1
abundance: many
d_gene: TRBD1
j_gene: TRBJ1-1
CDR3nt: TGCGCCAGCAGCCGCGGACAGGGGCTGAACACTGAAGCTTTCTTT
CDR3aa: CASSRGQGLNTEAFF

v_gene: TRBV6-2/TRBV6-3
abundance: .
d_gene: .
j_gene: TRBJ1-5
CDR3nt: TGTGCCAGCACCCCGTCCCGTTTGGGCCGCAATCAGCCCCAGCATTTT
CDR3aa: CASTPSRLGRNQPQHF

v_gene: TRBV2
abundance: .
d_gene: .
j_gene: TRBJ2-7
CDR3nt: TGTGCCAGCAGTCTCGACTACGAGCAGTACTTC
CDR3aa: CASSLDYEQYF

v_gene: TRBV10-2
abundance: few
d_gene: TRBD2
j_gene: TRBJ2-7
CDR3nt: TGCGCCAGCAGTGAGAGGCGAGCGGGGGCCTCTGAGCAGTACTTC
CDR3aa: CASSERRAGASEQYF

v_gene: TRBV10-3
abundance: many
d_gene: .
j_gene: TRBJ2-7
CDR3nt: TGTGCCATCAGGACGGTTGCCTACGAGCAGTACTTC
CDR3aa: CAIRTVAYEQYF

v_gene: TRBV7-2
abundance: few
d_gene: .
j_gene: TRBJ1-4
CDR3nt: TGTGCCAGCAGCTCTACACAAAAACTGTTTTTT
CDR3aa: CASSSTQKLFF

v_gene: TRBV4-2
abundance: .
d_gene: .
j_gene: TRBJ1-5
CDR3nt: TGTGCCAGCAGCCATGGGAATAACAATCAGCCCCAGCATTTT
CDR3aa: CASSHGNNNQPQHF

v_gene: TRBV5-6
abundance: many
d_gene: .
j_gene: TRBJ1-1
CDR3nt: TGTGCCAGCAGCTTGGCCAGAAGGAACACTGAAGCTTTCTTT
CDR3aa: CASSLARRNTEAFF

v_gene: TRBV7-2
abundance: .
d_gene: TRBD1
j_gene: TRBJ2-7
CDR3nt: TGTGCCAGCAGCGCCAGGGGGTCCCTTTACGAGCAGTACTTC
CDR3aa: CASSARGSLYEQYF

v_gene: TRBV24-1
abundance: many
d_gene: TRBD2
j_gene: TRBJ2-1
CDR3nt: TGTGCCACCAGTGATTATGGCGGGAGGAACGACAATGAGCAGTTCTTC
CDR3aa: CATSDYGGRNDNEQFF

v_gene: TRBV7-2
abundance: few
d_gene: .
j_gene: TRBJ2-7
CDR3nt: TGTGCCAGCAGAGTGGGCAGCGGTTCGGGGGAGCAGTACTTC
CDR3aa: CASRVGSGSGEQYF

v_gene: TRBV20-1
abundance: few
d_gene: .
j_gene: TRBJ2-5
CDR3nt: TGCAGTGCTAGAGATGTAAATCTCCAAGAGACCCAGTACTTC
CDR3aa: CSARDVNLQETQYF